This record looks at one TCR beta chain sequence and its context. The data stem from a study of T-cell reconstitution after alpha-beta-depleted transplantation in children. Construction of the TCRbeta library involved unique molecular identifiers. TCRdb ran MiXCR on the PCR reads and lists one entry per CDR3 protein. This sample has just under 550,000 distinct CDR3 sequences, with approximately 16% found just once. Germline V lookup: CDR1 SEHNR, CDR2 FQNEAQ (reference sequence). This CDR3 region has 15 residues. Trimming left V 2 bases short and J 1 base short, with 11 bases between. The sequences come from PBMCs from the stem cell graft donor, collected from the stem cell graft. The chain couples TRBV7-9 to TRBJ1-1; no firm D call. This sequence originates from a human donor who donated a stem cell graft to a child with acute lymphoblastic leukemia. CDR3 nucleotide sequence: TGTGCCAGCAGCTTAAGTAAATCGGGGAACACTGAAGCTTTCTTT. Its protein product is CASSLSKSGNTEAFF. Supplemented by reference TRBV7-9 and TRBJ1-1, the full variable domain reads DTGVSQNPRHKITKRGQNVTFRCDPISEHNRLYWYRQTLGQGPEFLTYFQNEAQLEKSRLLSDRFSAERPKGSFSTLEIQRTEQGDSAMYLCASSLSKSGNTEAFFGQGTRLTVV.